Presented here are 24 T cell receptor beta chains from one specimen sequenced in a study of T cell responses to AZD1222 COVID-19 vaccine. Using immunoSEQ multiplex PCR, the repertoire was profiled, and TCRdb retains in-frame clones only, with some absent. Among approximately 150,000 clones listed, about 90% were seen once. Sequencing was performed on peripheral blood, taken 28 days after the second dose of the MenACWY control vaccine. These receptors were collected from an adult who received the MenACWY meningococcal vaccine as a control.

The V and J genes are TRBV9 and TRBJ1-1, with D perhaps TRBD1 (5 bases). V dropped 0 bases and J dropped 8 bases, with 11 bases sitting between them. The CDR3 sequence is 13 residues long. Germline V gene sequence: CDR1 SGDLS, CDR2 YYNGEE. The DNA of the CDR3 is TGTGCCAGCAGCGTAGCTGGGGGAATGGAAGCTTTCTTT. Translation: CASSVAGGMEAFF.

This chain connects TRBV15 to TRBJ2-3; TRBD2 agrees at 9 bases. The ends lost 6 bases at V and 0 bases at J; junction bases unmatched: 7. CDR1 and CDR2 (germline): LNHNV, YYDKDF (reference sequence). This CDR3 contains 16 residues. As DNA, the CDR3 is TGTGCCACCAGAAGCGGGAGGACCCTAAGCACAGATACGCAGTATTTT. Its translation: CATRSGRTLSTDTQYF.

The rearrangement joins TRBV5-1 to TRBJ1-2; maybe TRBD1 (5 bases). This CDR3 has 13 residues. Trimming left V 3 bases short and J 4 bases short, with 10 bases between. The V gene's germline CDR1 is SGHRS and CDR2 YFSETQ. The CDR3 DNA reads as TGCGCCAGCAGCTCGGACAATACCTATGGCTACACCTTC. This sequence encodes CASSSDNTYGYTF.

The chain joins TRBV18 to TRBJ2-1, with TRBD1 matching 7 bases. Germline lookup yields CDR1 KGHSH and CDR2 LQKENI. There are 16 residues in the CDR3. The V and J ends lost 0 bases and 6 bases, in that order; junction bases with no gene match: 8. In DNA form, the CDR3 reads TGTGCCAGCTCACCACCAGGACAGGACCCTCGCAATGAGCAGTTCTTC. It codes for CASSPPGQDPRNEQFF.

The V call is TRBV2, the J call TRBJ1-2; no firm D call. Germline V gives CDR1 SNHLY, CDR2 FYNNEI. The CDR3 extends over 13 amino acids. Trimming cost V 8 bases and J 4 bases, with 14 bases left between them. The CDR3 nucleotides are TGTGCCAGCCGAAACACGGACCTCTATGGCTACACCTTC. Translated: CASRNTDLYGYTF.

This chain connects TRBV3-1 (or the pseudogene TRBV3-2) to TRBJ2-1; D is unclear. Germline CDR1 is LGHDT and CDR2 is YNNKEL (reference sequence). The length of the CDR3 is 14 residues. V lost 1 base and J lost 5, with 9 bases in between. The CDR3 sequence: CASSQVSADNEQFF. The CDR3 DNA reads TGTGCCAGCAGCCAAGTCAGCGCGGACAATGAGCAGTTCTTC.

This chain uses TRBV25-1 with TRBJ2-7; TRBD2 matches 9 bases. Trimming at V came to 2 bases and at J to 3 bases, leaving 8 bases not matched to a gene. Germline V gene data show CDR1 as MGHDK and CDR2 as SYGVNS. The CDR3 totals 16 residues. The CDR3 loop reads CASSEVGSGSFYEQYF. The CDR3 region has the DNA TGTGCCAGCAGTGAAGTTGGTAGCGGGAGCTTCTACGAGCAGTACTTC.

The chain joins TRBV18 to TRBJ2-7; D remains unclear. CDR3 size: 12 residues. Germline CDR1 is KGHSH and CDR2 is LQKENI. V was shortened by 6 bases and J by 1 base, with 7 bases between the two germline ends. Written as DNA, the CDR3 is TGTGCCAGCTCTGGAGATTCCTACGAGCAGTACTTC. It specifies CASSGDSYEQYF.

The sample holds a few counts of this clone. The gene calls are TRBV10-1 and TRBJ2-5; 7 bases agree with TRBD1. The V gene's germline CDR1 is WNHNN and CDR2 SYGVQD (reference sequence). There are 16 residues in the CDR3. The V gene end was trimmed by 3 bases and the J gene end by 4 bases; junction bases not matched to a gene: 11. The CDR3 DNA follows: TGCGCCAGCAGTGATGGGGCAGGGGGATCGGGAGAGACCCAGTACTTC. It encodes CASSDGAGGSGETQYF.

Concerning this clone: Distinct nucleotide sequences in the sample also encode this CDR3. This chain links TRBV7-2 with TRBJ1-1; 7 bases line up with TRBD1. The trim removed 4 bases at V and 3 bases at J, leaving 2 bases unmatched. CDR1 SGHTA and CDR2 FQGNSA come from the germline V gene. CDR3 length equals 13 residues. CDR3 loop: CASSSQGDTEAFF. In DNA, the CDR3 is TGTGCCAGCAGCTCTCAGGGGGACACTGAAGCTTTCTTT. Together with reference TRBV7-2 and TRBJ1-1, the CDR3 gives the full variable domain: GAGVSQSPSNKVTEKGKDVELRCDPISGHTALYWYRQSLGQGLEFLIYFQGNSAPDKSGLPSDRFSAERTGGSVSTLTIQRTQQEDSAVYLCASSSQGDTEAFFGQGTRLTVV.

V usage is TRBV6-2 or TRBV6-3 and J usage is TRBJ1-5, with unresolved D. The V and J ends lost 2 bases and 7 bases respectively, with 9 bases between them. CDR1 and CDR2 from the germline V gene are MNHEY and SVGEGT. The CDR3 is 13 residues long. Here the CDR3 reads CASSYRVGQPQHF. DNA for the CDR3: TGTGCCAGCAGTTACAGGGTGGGCCAGCCCCAGCATTTT.

This chain uses TRBV5-6 with TRBJ2-1; TRBD1 aligns across 10 bases. After removal of 5 bases from V and 5 bases from J, the junction contained 10 bases not matched to a gene. Germline values: CDR1 SGHDT, CDR2 YYEEEE. This CDR3 comprises 16 residues. CDR3 in DNA: TGTGCCAGCAGTAAGCCGGGACAGGGGACCAACAATGAGCAGTTCTTC. Its protein product is CASSKPGQGTNNEQFF.

CDR3 nucleotide sequence: TGTGCCTGGAGGAAGGGGCTTTCTGGAAACACCATATATTTT. This translates into CAWRKGLSGNTIYF. The chain carries TRBV30 and TRBJ1-3; tentative D call: TRBD1 (5 bases). The CDR3 contains 14 residues. Germline V CDR1 and CDR2: GTSNPN, SVGIG (reference sequence). V lost 3 bases, J lost 1 base, and 10 bases lay in between.

The genes are TRBV11-3 and TRBJ2-3; D not resolved. Germline lookup yields CDR1 SGHNT and CDR2 YENEEA. The CDR3 covers 10 residues. The germline V and J ends were trimmed by 8 bases and 6 bases, with 6 bases remaining between them. The CDR3 spells CASLKDTQYF. CDR3 DNA sequence: TGTGCCAGCCTCAAGGATACGCAGTATTTT.

This sequence joins TRBV5-1 and TRBJ1-1; D is possibly TRBD1 (6 bases). Trimming shortened V by 0 bases and J by 4 bases, and 19 bases separated the two germline ends. The CDR3 contains 17 residues. Germline assignment: CDR1 SGHRS and CDR2 YFSETQ. CDR3 protein: CASSLVVTTGSGTEAFF. In DNA, the CDR3 is TGCGCCAGCAGCTTGGTGGTCACCACAGGGTCGGGCACTGAAGCTTTCTTT.

This chain uses TRBV3-1 (or the pseudogene TRBV3-2) with TRBJ1-1; D unresolved. CDR3 length equals 16 residues. Trimming shortened V by 2 bases and J by 0 bases, and 13 bases separated the two germline ends. Germline CDR1 and CDR2: LGHDT and YNNKEL (reference sequence). The CDR3 DNA reads as TGTGCCAGCAGCCAACTCCCGGCAGGATTGAACACTGAAGCTTTCTTT. Protein: CASSQLPAGLNTEAFF.

The chain joins TRBV7-8 to TRBJ1-6; 8 positions match TRBD1. The CDR3 sequence is 15 residues long. In germline, CDR1 is SGHVS, CDR2 FQNEAQ. The V and J ends lost 0 bases and 9 bases, in that order; junction bases with no gene match: 4. The CDR3 DNA reads TGTGCCAGCAGCTTAGCGGTAACAGGGGGTTCACCCCTCCACTTT. Translated: CASSLAVTGGSPLHF.

CDR3 nucleotide sequence: TGTGCCAGCAGCGTAGGTTTGGGACAGGCCCCCGGACCCCTCCACTTT. Protein sequence: CASSVGLGQAPGPLHF. The chain couples TRBV9 to TRBJ1-6, with 8 bases lining up with TRBD1. V shed 0 bases, J shed 12 bases, and the junction held 11 bases outside the gene matches. CDR3 length equals 16 residues. The germline V gene encodes CDR1 SGDLS and CDR2 YYNGEE.

Written as DNA, the CDR3 is TGTGCCAGCAGCCCCCCGGGTTTCTACAATGAGCAGTTCTTC. This codes for CASSPPGFYNEQFF. This chain links TRBV11-2 with TRBJ2-1; D ambiguous. The V gene's germline CDR1 is SGHAT and CDR2 FQNNGV. The CDR3 contains 14 residues. V dropped 5 bases and J dropped 3 bases, with 11 bases sitting between them.

This clone was observed once. The chain recombines TRBV7-9 with TRBJ1-5; D call uncertain. The V end was cut by 1 base, the J end by 4 bases, with 11 bases between. Germline V gene sequence: CDR1 SEHNR, CDR2 FQNEAQ (reference sequence). The CDR3 contains 15 residues. In DNA, the CDR3 is TGTGCCAGCAGCTTAGACGGGCACGGTAATCAGCCCCAGCATTTT. Its translation is CASSLDGHGNQPQHF.

This chain links TRBV19 with TRBJ1-1; D gene uncertain. Germline CDR1 reads LNHDA; CDR2 reads SQIVND (reference sequence). Between the trimmed V and J ends, which lost 8 bases and 1 base, there was a span of 17 bases. There are 15 residues in the CDR3. The CDR3 region is CASGPTGHRNTEAFF. DNA for the CDR3: TGTGCCAGTGGACCTACGGGTCACCGGAACACTGAAGCTTTCTTT.

J is TRBJ1-2 and V is TRBV28; 9 nucleotides line up with TRBD1. Germline V gene data show CDR1 as MDHEN and CDR2 as SYDVKM. This CDR3 is built from 14 residues. V lost 2 bases to trimming and J lost 8 bases; unmatched junction nucleotides: 6. The CDR3 DNA follows: TGTGCCAGCAGTTTAACCGGGACAGGGAAGGGCTACACCTTC. It translates to CASSLTGTGKGYTF.

The V and J genes are TRBV29-1 and TRBJ2-1; TRBD1 matches 10 bases. With V trimmed by 7 bases and J by 4 bases, 7 bases remained unmatched. CDR1 is SQVTM and CDR2 is ANQGSEA in the germline V gene. The CDR3 runs to 14 residues. In DNA, the CDR3 is TGCAGCGCACCGGGACAGGGGATTTACAATGAGCAGTTCTTC. It specifies CSAPGQGIYNEQFF.

In this sample, this clone turned up once. The chain recombines TRBV7-2 with TRBJ2-5; no clear D. The ends were cut back, 1 base at V and 2 bases at J, with 8 bases in the middle. This CDR3 is 14 amino acids long. The germline V gene has CDR1 SGHTA and CDR2 FQGNSA. The chain's CDR3 is CASSLDPLQETQYF. DNA for the CDR3: TGTGCCAGCAGCTTAGATCCGTTGCAAGAGACCCAGTACTTC.